One sample yielded the 20 T cell receptor beta chains listed below, sequenced in a study of shared clonotypes between healthy human individuals. Libraries were prepared by immunoSEQ multiplex PCR; TCRdb keeps only in-frame clonotypes and omits some of them. The sample shows about 1 million clones, about 75% of them seen only once. The sequenced sample was memory CD4+ T cells sorted from blood. Documented subset: CD45RA-negative fraction. These receptors were taken from a man aged 18 to 29 in good health.

This chain links TRBV6-1 with TRBJ2-7, with 9 bases that match TRBD1. The CDR3 runs to 16 residues. J gave up 3 bases and V 4 bases, and 10 bases lay outside the gene matches. Germline CDR1 is MNHNS and CDR2 is SASEGT. CDR3 sequence (DNA): TGTGCCAGCAGTGCTAGACAGGGGGGCTCTTACTACGAGCAGTACTTC. Translation: CASSARQGGSYYEQYF.

This chain links TRBV10-2 with TRBJ1-4; D remains ambiguous. The V end lost 6 bases, the J end lost 8 bases, and 16 bases lay between the germline ends. The CDR3 totals 14 residues. Per the germline V gene, CDR1 is WSHSY and CDR2 is SAAADI. CDR3 amino acids: CASRQSVVGEKLFF. CDR3 in DNA: TGCGCCAGCAGACAGTCGGTCGTGGGGGAAAAACTGTTTTTT.

This sequence joins TRBV23-1 and TRBJ2-6; unclear D gene. TRBV23-1 is sorted into the ORF group, with uncertain function. The CDR3 length is 13 residues. V was shortened by 6 bases and J by 1 base, with 4 bases between the two germline ends. DNA of the CDR3: TGCGCCAGCAGGGGGTCTGGGGCCAACGTCCTGACTTTC. Its translation: CASRGSGANVLTF.

This clone has only a few counts. Additional DNA sequences in this sample encode the identical CDR3. V and J are TRBV5-8 and TRBJ1-3; a weak D match, TRBD1 (6 bases). There are 14 residues in the CDR3. The V gene lost 5 bases and the J gene lost 0 bases, with 9 bases spanning the gap. Germline V gene data show CDR1 as SGHTS and CDR2 as YDEGEE. The CDR3 spells CASSYRDSGNTIYF. In DNA, the CDR3 is TGTGCCAGCAGTTACAGGGACTCTGGAAACACCATATATTTT.

This chain joins TRBV4-3 and TRBJ1-5, with D possibly being TRBD1 (5 bases). The CDR3 is 13 residues long. Germline V gene sequence: CDR1 LGHNA, CDR2 YSLEER. V gave up 0 bases and J gave up 6 bases, with 6 bases separating them. CDR3 loop: CASSQERGQPQHF. CDR3 DNA sequence: TGCGCCAGCAGCCAAGAAAGGGGTCAGCCCCAGCATTTT.

The chain is built from TRBV10-3 and TRBJ1-6; 8 bases align to TRBD1. Trimming removed 6 bases from V and 5 bases from J; junction bases left unmatched: 3. The CDR3 spans 14 residues. Germline CDR1 reads ENHRY; CDR2 reads SYGVKD. The CDR3 nucleotides are TGTGCCATCAGCCCGACAGGGGATAATTCACCCCTCCACTTT. It is translated as CAISPTGDNSPLHF.

V is TRBV19 and J is TRBJ1-6; D remains ambiguous. From germline, CDR1 is LNHDA and CDR2 SQIVND (reference sequence). Trimming stripped 2 bases from V and 12 bases from J, with 11 bases between. The CDR3 is made up of 13 amino acids. The CDR3 bases are TGTGCCAGTAGTATAACGGCCCCGGGACCCCTCCACTTT. It codes for CASSITAPGPLHF.

With regard to this clone: At the DNA level, this CDR3 is encoded by other sequences in the same sample as well. V is TRBV29-1 and J is TRBJ2-7, with 7 bases that match TRBD1. V lost 5 bases, J lost 5 bases, and 3 bases stayed unmatched. This CDR3 spans 11 amino acids. CDR1 and CDR2 from the germline V gene are SQVTM and ANQGSEA. The DNA of the CDR3 is TGCAGCGTTCCACAGGGGAACGAGCAGTACTTC. As protein: CSVPQGNEQYF.

This clone has just one count. V gene TRBV25-1 combines with J gene TRBJ1-2; unclear D gene. Trimming shortened V by 8 bases and J by 2 bases, and 18 bases separated the two germline ends. CDR1 is MGHDK, CDR2 SYGVNS, per germline. The CDR3 is made up of 15 amino acids. In DNA form, the CDR3 reads TGTGCCAGCGCTGGCGGTGGGGTCGCCAACTATGGCTACACCTTC. Protein sequence: CASAGGGVANYGYTF.

V usage is TRBV5-1 and J usage is TRBJ2-3, with D tentatively TRBD2 (7 bases). V lost 1 base, J lost 1 base, and 16 bases lay in between. This CDR3 region has 17 residues. Germline CDR1 SGHRS, CDR2 YFSETQ. The CDR3 is CASSLSARGAGTDTQYF. CDR3 nucleotide sequence: TGCGCCAGCAGCTTGTCCGCCCGGGGGGCCGGCACAGATACGCAGTATTTT. Full variable domain (outside the CDR3, taken from reference TRBV5-1 and TRBJ2-3): KAGVTQTPRYLIKTRGQQVTLSCSPISGHRSVSWYQQTPGQGLQFLFEYFSETQRNKGNFPGRFSGRQFSNSRSEMNVSTLELGDSALYLCASSLSARGAGTDTQYFGPGTRLTVL.

This clone was seen ten or more times. The chain combines TRBV28 with TRBJ2-7, with 9 bases lining up with TRBD1. The germline V gene has CDR1 MDHEN and CDR2 SYDVKM. With V trimmed by 8 bases and J by 7 bases, 6 bases remained unmatched. CDR3 length equals 12 residues. CDR3 bases: TGTGCCAGCGGACAGGGGATAGTGGAGCAGTACTTC. This translates into CASGQGIVEQYF.

This clone was found a few times. V usage is TRBV29-1 and J usage is TRBJ2-1; 8 nucleotides line up with TRBD2. The CDR3 is made up of 13 amino acids. The germline CDR1 and CDR2 sequences are SQVTM and ANQGSEA. V lost 5 bases to trimming and J lost 7 bases; unmatched junction nucleotides: 7. CDR3 region: CSVRDGGANEQFF. The CDR3, as DNA: TGCAGCGTTCGTGACGGGGGGGCGAATGAGCAGTTCTTC.

The rearrangement joins TRBV18 to TRBJ2-1; a weak D match, TRBD1 (6 bases). CDR3 length: 17 residues. The ends were cut back, 0 bases at V and 1 base at J, with 13 bases in the middle. Per the germline V gene, CDR1 is KGHSH and CDR2 is LQKENI. The CDR3 here is CASSPPWGQPSYNEQFF. Here the CDR3 DNA reads TGTGCCAGCTCACCACCGTGGGGACAACCTTCCTACAATGAGCAGTTCTTC.

CDR3 coding DNA: TGCGCCAGCAGTAAGGGGGGCGCGGACACCGGGGAGCTGTTTTTT. It codes for CASSKGGADTGELFF. The genes are TRBV10-1 and TRBJ2-2; D tentatively reads TRBD1 or TRBD2 (6 bases each). Trimming removed 5 bases at V and 3 bases at J, with 13 bases between. Germline CDR1 and CDR2: WNHNN and SYGVQD (reference sequence). The CDR3 runs to 15 residues.

Details on this clone: The sample has other DNA sequences that encode this CDR3 too. The J gene is TRBJ2-7, the V gene TRBV15; no clear D. In germline, CDR1 is LNHNV, CDR2 YYDKDF (reference sequence). There are 12 residues in the CDR3. Trimming left V 0 bases short and J 7 bases short, with 7 bases between. The CDR3 here is CATSRDLREQYF. The CDR3 DNA is TGTGCCACCAGCAGAGATCTGCGGGAGCAGTACTTC.

This clone was recorded a few times. The chain is built from TRBV9 and TRBJ2-2; 9 bases fit TRBD1. Germline lookup yields CDR1 SGDLS and CDR2 YYNGEE. This CDR3 has 16 amino acids. The V and J ends lost 4 bases and 6 bases, in that order; junction bases with no gene match: 10. The CDR3 DNA sequence: TGTGCCAGCAGCACCCGGACAGGGGCGGGCTCCGGGGAGCTGTTTTTT. Its protein is CASSTRTGAGSGELFF.

The chain carries TRBV6-6 and TRBJ2-1; 7 bases are a match to TRBD1. The V and J ends lost 2 bases and 6 bases, in that order; junction bases with no gene match: 10. Germline CDR1 MNHNY, CDR2 SVGAGI (reference sequence). CDR3 length equals 16 residues. The CDR3 DNA reads TGTGCCAGCAGTTACCTTTTAACCGGGACAGTCAATGAGCAGTTCTTC. Amino acid sequence: CASSYLLTGTVNEQFF.

This chain uses TRBV4-1 with TRBJ2-7; 7 bases fit TRBD2. The CDR3 length is 14 residues. The germline gives CDR1 MGHRA, CDR2 YSYEKL. Trimming cost V 5 bases and J 1 base; bases outside gene matches: 5. The CDR3 loop reads CASSKGTISYEQYF. In DNA form, the CDR3 reads TGCGCCAGCAGCAAAGGGACTATTTCCTACGAGCAGTACTTC.

The chain links TRBV11-2 to TRBJ1-2, with 7 bases that match TRBD1. Trimming cost V 5 bases and J 0 bases; bases outside gene matches: 12. Germline CDR1 reads SGHAT; CDR2 reads FQNNGV. The CDR3 length is 17 residues. CDR3 sequence: CASSTEPGQRTNYGYTF. CDR3 nucleotide sequence: TGTGCCAGCAGCACCGAACCGGGACAGAGAACTAACTATGGCTACACCTTC.

This chain connects TRBV28 to TRBJ2-5, with D perhaps TRBD1 or TRBD2 (6 bases each). Germline V gene lookup returns CDR1 MDHEN and CDR2 SYDVKM. The CDR3 totals 15 residues. V shed 4 bases and J shed 5 bases, with 17 bases lying between them. The CDR3 sequence is CASSSSGGPSETQYF. The CDR3 DNA reads as TGTGCCAGCAGTTCCTCCGGGGGCCCCTCGGAGACCCAGTACTTC. The full variable domain, in which reference TRBV28 and TRBJ2-5 provide the parts outside the CDR3, is DVKVTQSSRYLVKRTGEKVFLECVQDMDHENMFWYRQDPGLGLRLIYFSYDVKMKEKGDIPEGYSVSREKKERFSLILESASTNQTSMYLCASSSSGGPSETQYFGPGTRLLVL.